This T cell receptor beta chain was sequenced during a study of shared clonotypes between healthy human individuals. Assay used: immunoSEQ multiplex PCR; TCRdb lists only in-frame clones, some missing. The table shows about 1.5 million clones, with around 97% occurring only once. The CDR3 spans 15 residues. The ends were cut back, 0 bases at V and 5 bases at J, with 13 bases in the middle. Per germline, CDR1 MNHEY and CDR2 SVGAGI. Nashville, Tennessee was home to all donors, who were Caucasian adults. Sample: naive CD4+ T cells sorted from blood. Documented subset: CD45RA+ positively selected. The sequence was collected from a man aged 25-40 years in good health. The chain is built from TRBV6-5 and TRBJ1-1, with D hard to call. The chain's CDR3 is CASSYSLGVGTEAFF. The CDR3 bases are TGTGCCAGCAGTTACTCACTTGGGGTTGGGACTGAAGCTTTCTTT.